Listed below are T cell receptor beta chains from one sample, sequenced in a study of blood T cell repertoires in COVID-19. Only in-frame clones appear in the TCRdb table, and some are missing; sequencing was by immunoSEQ multiplex PCR. There are 200,000 to 250,000 clones in the sample; about four fifths occur only once, and approximately 4.9% lies in the top ten. Sequenced input: PBMCs or T cells enriched from blood (not recorded which). These receptors were taken from a woman between 50 and 59 years old who had been exposed to COVID-19. Each CDR3 is given with its conserved first and last residue. Each record gives: CDR3 DNA, CDR3 protein, D gene, V gene, CDR3 length, clone size, J gene. D genes are given only for firm matches. For some rows the clone size is stated as once, few or many, or as a class when expanded; others skip it.

CDR3 DNA: TGTGCCAGCAGCCCCTTCCGGGAGGGGGAAACTGAAGCTTTCTTT; CDR3 protein: CASSPFREGETEAFF; D gene: .; V gene: TRBV5-5; CDR3 length: 15; clone size: .; J gene: TRBJ1-1
CDR3 DNA: TGTGCCATCAGTCAGGACAGGGATTATGGCTACACCTTC; CDR3 protein: CAISQDRDYGYTF; D gene: TRBD1; V gene: TRBV10-3; CDR3 length: 13; clone size: .; J gene: TRBJ1-2
CDR3 DNA: TGTGCCAGCAGCTGGGGCCGACAGGCTGAAGCTTTCTTT; CDR3 protein: CASSWGRQAEAFF; D gene: .; V gene: TRBV5-8; CDR3 length: 13; clone size: .; J gene: TRBJ1-1
CDR3 DNA: TGCGCCAGCAGCGACCGTTCCAAGCTGGGAGGCCCAGATACGCAGTATTTT; CDR3 protein: CASSDRSKLGGPDTQYF; D gene: .; V gene: TRBV5-1; CDR3 length: 17; clone size: few; J gene: TRBJ2-3
CDR3 DNA: TGTGCCAGCAGTTCGGGGGACAGGGGTTACGAGCAGTACTTC; CDR3 protein: CASSSGDRGYEQYF; D gene: TRBD1; V gene: TRBV28; CDR3 length: 14; clone size: .; J gene: TRBJ2-7
CDR3 DNA: TGTGCCAGTAGTATATCCCTTGACACTGAAGCTTTCTTT; CDR3 protein: CASSISLDTEAFF; D gene: .; V gene: TRBV19; CDR3 length: 13; clone size: few; J gene: TRBJ1-1
CDR3 DNA: TGCAGTGCTCCAGGGTTCGACGAAGCTTTCTTT; CDR3 protein: CSAPGFDEAFF; D gene: .; V gene: TRBV20-1; CDR3 length: 11; clone size: .; J gene: TRBJ1-1
CDR3 DNA: TGTGCCAGCAGGAAGGGACAGGGCTCCTACGAGCAGTACTTC; CDR3 protein: CASRKGQGSYEQYF; D gene: TRBD1; V gene: TRBV6-5; CDR3 length: 14; clone size: .; J gene: TRBJ2-7
CDR3 DNA: TGTGCCAGCAGCTTGGTGAGGTCGGATACGCAGTATTTT; CDR3 protein: CASSLVRSDTQYF; D gene: .; V gene: TRBV5-5; CDR3 length: 13; clone size: .; J gene: TRBJ2-3
CDR3 DNA: TGTGCCAGCAGCCCATATTCCGGGACTGTAACAATTTCCTACAATGAGCAGTTCTTC; CDR3 protein: CASSPYSGTVTISYNEQFF; D gene: .; V gene: TRBV3-1/TRBV3-2; CDR3 length: 19; clone size: .; J gene: TRBJ2-1
CDR3 DNA: TGTGCCAGCTCACCACTCCAGGGGGATGGCTACACCTTC; CDR3 protein: CASSPLQGDGYTF; D gene: TRBD1; V gene: TRBV18; CDR3 length: 13; clone size: .; J gene: TRBJ1-2
CDR3 DNA: TGCGCCAGCAGCTTAGTACTAGCGGCCAACAATGAGCAGTTCTTC; CDR3 protein: CASSLVLAANNEQFF; D gene: TRBD2; V gene: TRBV5-1; CDR3 length: 15; clone size: .; J gene: TRBJ2-1
CDR3 DNA: TGTGCCATCGCGGGGGGGACCGGGGAGCTGTTTTTT; CDR3 protein: CAIAGGTGELFF; D gene: TRBD2; V gene: TRBV10-3; CDR3 length: 12; clone size: .; J gene: TRBJ2-2
CDR3 DNA: TGTGCCAGCAGGGAACAGGGAAATTCACCCCTCCACTTT; CDR3 protein: CASREQGNSPLHF; D gene: .; V gene: TRBV2; CDR3 length: 13; clone size: .; J gene: TRBJ1-6
CDR3 DNA: TGTGCCAGCAGTTTCCCCGGGACAGGGGGCTCAGATACCTATGGCTACACCTTC; CDR3 protein: CASSFPGTGGSDTYGYTF; D gene: TRBD1; V gene: TRBV28; CDR3 length: 18; clone size: .; J gene: TRBJ1-2
CDR3 DNA: TGTGCCAGCAGCTTAGGTAGTGAGGGAACCGGAAACACCATATATTTT; CDR3 protein: CASSLGSEGTGNTIYF; D gene: .; V gene: TRBV7-2; CDR3 length: 16; clone size: .; J gene: TRBJ1-3
CDR3 DNA: TGTGCCATCAGTGAGCGGGACAGGGGGCAGGTACAGCACACTGAAGCTTTCTTT; CDR3 protein: CAISERDRGQVQHTEAFF; D gene: TRBD1; V gene: TRBV10-3; CDR3 length: 18; clone size: .; J gene: TRBJ1-1
CDR3 DNA: TGCAGTACCGAACTGGACACTGAAGCTTTCTTT; CDR3 protein: CSTELDTEAFF; D gene: .; V gene: TRBV20-1; CDR3 length: 11; clone size: once; J gene: TRBJ1-1
CDR3 DNA: TGTGCCAGCTCACCGGACAGGGAGGACTATGGCTACACCTTC; CDR3 protein: CASSPDREDYGYTF; D gene: TRBD1; V gene: TRBV18; CDR3 length: 14; clone size: .; J gene: TRBJ1-2
CDR3 DNA: TGTGCCAGCAGCTCGGACAGTGAAAAACTGTTTTTT; CDR3 protein: CASSSDSEKLFF; D gene: .; V gene: TRBV13; CDR3 length: 12; clone size: .; J gene: TRBJ1-4
CDR3 DNA: TGTGCCAGCAGAGGGACAGGGGGAGAAGGAAACACCATATATTTT; CDR3 protein: CASRGTGGEGNTIYF; D gene: TRBD1; V gene: TRBV2; CDR3 length: 15; clone size: .; J gene: TRBJ1-3
CDR3 DNA: TGTGCCACTCGTCCTAAAACAGGACCGAACACTGAAGCTTTCTTT; CDR3 protein: CATRPKTGPNTEAFF; D gene: .; V gene: TRBV19; CDR3 length: 15; clone size: once; J gene: TRBJ1-1
CDR3 DNA: TGTGCCAGCAGCTCGGAGGTACAGGGCCAGTACTTC; CDR3 protein: CASSSEVQGQYF; D gene: .; V gene: TRBV5-5; CDR3 length: 12; clone size: .; J gene: TRBJ2-7
CDR3 DNA: TGTGCCAGCAGCTTTCGACAGGGGATTTCTCGATGGCAGTTCTTC; CDR3 protein: CASSFRQGISRWQFF; D gene: TRBD1; V gene: TRBV7-9; CDR3 length: 15; clone size: .; J gene: TRBJ2-1
CDR3 DNA: TGTGCCAGCAGCCTTCGGCAGGGTGTCACTGAAGCTTTCTTT; CDR3 protein: CASSLRQGVTEAFF; D gene: .; V gene: TRBV7-2; CDR3 length: 14; clone size: .; J gene: TRBJ1-1
CDR3 DNA: TGTGCCAGCAGCTCTGGACAGGGCACGAACACTGAAGCTTTCTTT; CDR3 protein: CASSSGQGTNTEAFF; D gene: TRBD1; V gene: TRBV7-2; CDR3 length: 15; clone size: .; J gene: TRBJ1-1
CDR3 DNA: TGTGCCAGCAGTGTGAAGGCCTTGGGGCTTTACGAGCAGTACTTC; CDR3 protein: CASSVKALGLYEQYF; D gene: .; V gene: TRBV2; CDR3 length: 15; clone size: .; J gene: TRBJ2-7